One sample yielded the 31 T cell receptor beta chains listed below, sequenced in a study of blood T cell repertoires in COVID-19. Generated by immunoSEQ multiplex PCR, the TCRdb table keeps only in-frame clones and is missing some. The sample has 130,000 to 150,000 clones, around 80% seen once. Sequencing was carried out using peripheral blood. The receptor source for this set is a man in his fifties or sixties with acute or convalescent COVID-19.

The gene calls are TRBV6-6 and TRBJ1-1; tentatively, D is TRBD1 (5 bases). The V end was cut by 7 bases, the J end by 6 bases, with 12 bases between. Germline loops: CDR1 MNHNY, CDR2 SVGAGI (reference sequence). The CDR3 covers 12 residues. The CDR3 spells CASNLGTSEAFF. The CDR3 DNA is TGTGCCAGCAATCTTGGGACTTCTGAAGCTTTCTTT.

The chain couples TRBV30 to TRBJ2-1; 9 positions match TRBD2. The CDR3 has 15 amino acids. Germline V gene lookup returns CDR1 GTSNPN and CDR2 SVGIG (reference sequence). J lost 7 bases, V lost 2 bases, and 9 bases had no gene match. The chain's CDR3 is CAWSTPSGTGNEQFF. CDR3 sequence (DNA): TGTGCCTGGAGTACTCCTAGCGGGACGGGGAATGAGCAGTTCTTC.

The chain recombines TRBV5-1 with TRBJ2-1; TRBD2 aligns across 8 bases. Trimming cost V 4 bases and J 0 bases; bases outside gene matches: 6. Germline loops: CDR1 SGHRS, CDR2 YFSETQ. The CDR3 sequence is 16 residues long. In DNA form, the CDR3 reads TGCGCCAGCAGCCATCTTAGCGGGATCTCCTACAATGAGCAGTTCTTC. This gives the protein CASSHLSGISYNEQFF.

This chain joins TRBV19 and TRBJ1-5, with 8 bases matching TRBD1. J gave up 7 bases and V 0 bases, and 5 bases lay outside the gene matches. The CDR3 loop spans 15 amino acids. Germline V lookup: CDR1 LNHDA, CDR2 SQIVND (reference sequence). The CDR3 DNA follows: TGTGCCAGTAGTATAGAGGACAGGGTTTACCAGCCCCAGCATTTT. Translation gives CASSIEDRVYQPQHF.

V and J are TRBV7-8 and TRBJ1-2, with TRBD1 as a possible D gene (6 bases). Germline loops: CDR1 SGHVS, CDR2 FQNEAQ. The CDR3 sequence is 16 residues long. V lost 4 bases and J 0 bases, leaving 15 bases between the germline ends. CDR3 residues: CASSWEGQSSNYGYTF. Here the CDR3 DNA reads TGTGCCAGCAGCTGGGAAGGACAGTCATCTAACTATGGCTACACCTTC.

V usage is TRBV2 and J usage is TRBJ2-7; 7 bases agree with TRBD1. The CDR3 extends over 15 amino acids. The V gene's germline CDR1 is SNHLY and CDR2 FYNNEI. Trimming cost V 1 base and J 6 bases; bases outside gene matches: 9. The CDR3 sequence is CASSEGGTGALEQYF. As DNA, the CDR3 is TGTGCCAGCAGTGAAGGAGGCACAGGGGCCCTCGAGCAGTACTTC.

The chain uses TRBV6-2 or TRBV6-3 and TRBJ1-5; perhaps TRBD1 as D (6 bases). V gave up 2 bases and J gave up 9 bases, with 23 bases separating them. This CDR3 contains 17 residues. Germline CDR1 reads MNHEY; CDR2 reads SVGEGT. CDR3 sequence (DNA): TGTGCCAGCAGTTACGTTTTAGGCAGGGGAAGAAGTGTGCCCCAGCATTTT. It specifies CASSYVLGRGRSVPQHF.

V and J are TRBV20-1 and TRBJ2-5, with 9 nucleotides matching TRBD2. Trimming at V came to 3 bases and at J to 2 bases, leaving 13 bases not matched to a gene. Germline V gives CDR1 DFQATT, CDR2 SNEGSKA (reference sequence). The CDR3 runs to 17 residues. This chain's CDR3 is CSASPLRRGGEQETQYF. The CDR3 DNA reads as TGCAGTGCTAGTCCCCTAAGGCGGGGGGGGGAACAAGAGACCCAGTACTTC.

V and J are TRBV3-1 (or the pseudogene TRBV3-2) and TRBJ1-4, with 8 bases that match TRBD1. Germline V gene lookup returns CDR1 LGHDT and CDR2 YNNKEL (reference sequence). The length of the CDR3 is 16 residues. V lost 1 base to trimming and J lost 4 bases; unmatched junction nucleotides: 5. The CDR3 reads CASSQARTGYNEKLFF. The CDR3 DNA reads as TGTGCCAGCAGCCAAGCTCGGACAGGGTATAATGAAAAACTGTTTTTT.

The CDR3 is CASSQGARDTIYF. CDR3 DNA sequence: TGTGCCAGCAGCCAAGGGGCCAGGGACACCATATATTTT. The chain has TRBV14 and TRBJ1-3, with a possible D match to TRBD1 (5 bases). The CDR3 is 13 residues long. CDR1 and CDR2 from the germline V gene are SGHDN and FVKESK. The ends were cut back, 1 base at V and 8 bases at J, with 9 bases in the middle.

The chain has TRBV6-1 and TRBJ1-2; D may be TRBD1 (5 bases). V was pared by 3 bases and J by 8 bases, with 16 bases between. This CDR3 has 14 amino acids. Germline V gene sequence: CDR1 MNHNS, CDR2 SASEGT. CDR3 nucleotides: TGTGCCAGCAGTGACAGGGTAGGGGCCCCCGGCTACACCTTC. Protein product: CASSDRVGAPGYTF.

V is TRBV6-6 and J is TRBJ2-6, with TRBD1 as a possible D gene (5 bases). The germline V and J ends were trimmed by 5 bases and 4 bases, with 12 bases remaining between them. CDR3 length equals 15 residues. Germline CDR1 and CDR2: MNHNY and SVGAGI (reference sequence). The CDR3, as DNA: TGTGCCAGCAGTCTCAGGGAAGGGGGGGCCAACGTCCTGACTTTC. Its protein is CASSLREGGANVLTF.

The chain recombines TRBV5-1 with TRBJ2-6, with 8 bases matching TRBD1. J was trimmed by 1 base and V by 0 bases; bases with no gene match: 9. Germline loops: CDR1 SGHRS, CDR2 YFSETQ. The CDR3 extends over 19 amino acids. As DNA, the CDR3 is TGCGCCAGCAGCTTGGATGGAGGACAGGGCGGATCTGGGGCCAACGTCCTGACTTTC. It translates to CASSLDGGQGGSGANVLTF.

The chain employs TRBV25-1 and TRBJ2-7, with a weak D call TRBD1 (5 bases). V dropped 5 bases and J dropped 6 bases, with 26 bases sitting between them. Germline loops: CDR1 MGHDK, CDR2 SYGVNS. This CDR3 is built from 17 residues. The CDR3 DNA is TGTGCCAGCAGTCCGGCCACAGGAATCGGGCAGGTGGGCGAGCAGTACTTC. Translated: CASSPATGIGQVGEQYF.

This chain links TRBV6-6 with TRBJ2-5; D is possibly TRBD2 (6 bases). V was clipped by 8 bases and J by 3 bases, with 13 bases between them. Looked up from germline, CDR1 is MNHNY and CDR2 is SVGAGI (reference sequence). The CDR3 is 13 residues long. CDR3 coding DNA: TGTGCCAGCCGGCCTAGCGCAGAAGAGACCCAGTACTTC. Amino acids: CASRPSAEETQYF.

This clone was seen a single time. The V and J genes are TRBV6-1 and TRBJ1-1; D might be TRBD1 (5 bases). The CDR3 covers 14 residues. Germline CDR1 reads MNHNS; CDR2 reads SASEGT. V was pared by 0 bases and J by 5 bases, with 10 bases between. CDR3 in DNA: TGTGCCAGCAGTGAAGCCGGCCGGGGGACTGAAGCTTTCTTT. This codes for CASSEAGRGTEAFF.

This clone was detected only once. The CDR3 is CASRGDRGYSGANVLTF. The CDR3 DNA reads TGTGCCAGTAGAGGGGACAGGGGGTACTCTGGGGCCAACGTCCTGACTTTC. The rearrangement links TRBV19 to TRBJ2-6; 11 bases fit TRBD1. Germline V CDR1 and CDR2: LNHDA, SQIVND (reference sequence). The CDR3 is 17 amino acids. The ends lost 6 bases at V and 0 bases at J; junction bases unmatched: 4.

This chain joins TRBV7-9 and TRBJ2-1; D is perhaps TRBD2 (6 bases). Between the trimmed V and J ends, which lost 0 bases and 5 bases, there was a span of 11 bases. CDR3 length: 15 residues. Germline values: CDR1 SEHNR, CDR2 FQNEAQ (reference sequence). CDR3 coding DNA: TGTGCCAGCAGCTTAGCGGGGGGACCCGACAATGAGCAGTTCTTC. The encoded protein is CASSLAGGPDNEQFF.

The chain has TRBV20-1 and TRBJ1-2; 7 nucleotides align to TRBD1. The germline V gene encodes CDR1 DFQATT and CDR2 SNEGSKA (reference sequence). J gave up 3 bases and V 3 bases, and 7 bases lay outside the gene matches. There are 14 residues in the CDR3. The CDR3 nucleotides are TGCAGTGCTAGTTGGGGCAGGGGGGACTATGGCTACACCTTC. Its protein is CSASWGRGDYGYTF.

V is TRBV15 and J is TRBJ1-3, with D perhaps TRBD1 (6 bases). Germline V gene sequence: CDR1 LNHNV, CDR2 YYDKDF (reference sequence). V dropped 1 base and J dropped 4 bases, with 14 bases sitting between them. The length of the CDR3 is 16 residues. The CDR3 here is CATSRASGASGNTIYF. The CDR3 DNA follows: TGTGCCACCAGCAGAGCGTCAGGGGCCTCAGGAAACACCATATATTTT. Full variable domain (outside the CDR3, taken from reference TRBV15 and TRBJ1-3): DAMVIQNPRYQVTQFGKPVTLSCSQTLNHNVMYWYQQKSSQAPKLLFHYYDKDFNNEADTPDNFQSRRPNTSFCFLDIRSPGLGDTAMYLCATSRASGASGNTIYFGEGSWLTVV.

The J gene is TRBJ1-5, the V gene TRBV6-6; 10 bases align to TRBD1. Looked up from germline, CDR1 is MNHNY and CDR2 is SVGAGI (reference sequence). The CDR3 sequence is 13 residues long. V was pared by 6 bases and J by 7 bases, with 3 bases of the junction left unmatched. The CDR3: CASSRDRGQPQHF. The CDR3 nucleotides are TGTGCCAGCAGCCGGGACAGGGGACAGCCCCAGCATTTT.

This clone showed up just a few times. The rearrangement links TRBV4-1 to TRBJ1-5, with 10 bases fitting TRBD1. This CDR3 region has 18 residues. CDR1 and CDR2 (germline): MGHRA, YSYEKL. J was trimmed by 0 bases and V by 0 bases; bases with no gene match: 5. CDR3 sequence: CASSQDGQGDHSNQPQHF. CDR3 coding DNA: TGCGCCAGCAGCCAAGATGGACAGGGGGACCATAGCAATCAGCCCCAGCATTTT.

The chain recombines TRBV3-1 (or the pseudogene TRBV3-2) with TRBJ2-5, with D tentatively TRBD1 (6 bases). V dropped 0 bases and J dropped 5 bases, with 13 bases sitting between them. This CDR3 has 15 residues. Per the germline V gene, CDR1 is LGHDT and CDR2 is YNNKEL (reference sequence). The CDR3 bases are TGTGCCAGCAGCCAAGACCAGGGGCCGGGGGAGACCCAGTACTTC. It specifies CASSQDQGPGETQYF.

The CDR3, as DNA: TGTGCCAGCAGTTCCGCTGCGGGAACTGAAGCTTTCTTT. It encodes CASSSAAGTEAFF. The chain couples TRBV28 to TRBJ1-1; D remains unclear. From germline, CDR1 is MDHEN and CDR2 SYDVKM. The CDR3 runs to 13 residues. V gave up 4 bases and J gave up 5 bases, with 11 bases separating them.

The chain uses TRBV9 and TRBJ1-2, with TRBD1 identical over 10 bases. The V segment lost 3 bases and the J segment 5 bases; nucleotides outside the gene matches: 4. The germline gives CDR1 SGDLS, CDR2 YYNGEE. This CDR3 comprises 14 residues. As DNA, the CDR3 is TGTGCCAGCAGCGCCGGGACAGGGGATTATGGCTACACCTTC. Amino acid sequence: CASSAGTGDYGYTF.

The V gene is TRBV2, the J gene TRBJ2-5; TRBD1 is a possible D gene (6 bases). The germline V gene encodes CDR1 SNHLY and CDR2 FYNNEI. V was shortened by 7 bases and J by 7 bases, with 13 bases between the two germline ends. The CDR3 is made up of 12 amino acids. CDR3 in amino acids: CASTRPRGTQYF. DNA of the CDR3: TGTGCCAGCACCAGACCCAGGGGGACCCAGTACTTC.

J is TRBJ2-1 and V is TRBV29-1; unclear D gene. With 5 bases removed from V and 7 bases from J, the gap between germline ends came to 12 bases. Germline CDR1 and CDR2: SQVTM and ANQGSEA. The CDR3 loop spans 12 amino acids. CDR3 protein: CSVLGLQNEQFF. CDR3 nucleotides: TGCAGCGTTCTCGGATTACAGAATGAGCAGTTCTTC.

The J gene is TRBJ1-1, the V gene TRBV9; no definite D call. CDR3 length equals 17 residues. The germline V gene has CDR1 SGDLS and CDR2 YYNGEE. The V and J ends lost 0 bases and 3 bases respectively, with 18 bases between them. DNA of the CDR3: TGTGCCAGCAGCGTAGGAGGTTTGCGGGGTGGTGACACTGAAGCTTTCTTT. Translating gives CASSVGGLRGGDTEAFF.

V and J are TRBV6-2 or TRBV6-3 and TRBJ1-2, with D unresolved. This CDR3 has 14 residues. V was cut by 5 bases and J by 0 bases, with 10 bases left in between. CDR1 MNHEY and CDR2 SVGEGT come from the germline V gene. CDR3 residues: CASSPLGANYGYTF. As DNA, the CDR3 is TGTGCCAGCAGTCCCCTTGGAGCTAACTATGGCTACACCTTC.

Comment on this clone: Other nucleotide sequences in the sample specify the same CDR3. The V gene is TRBV20-1, the J gene TRBJ2-7, with TRBD2 as a possible D gene (6 bases). This CDR3 has 13 amino acids. Per the germline V gene, CDR1 is DFQATT and CDR2 is SNEGSKA (reference sequence). Trimming took off 3 bases at V and 3 bases at J, with 12 bases between the two ends. The CDR3 nucleotides read TGCAGTGCTAGTGTCGGGAGTGGCTACGAGCAGTACTTC. It translates to CSASVGSGYEQYF.

The rearrangement joins TRBV6-5 to TRBJ1-1; D unclear. Germline values: CDR1 MNHEY, CDR2 SVGAGI. The CDR3 covers 13 residues. The V end was cut by 6 bases, the J end by 5 bases, with 13 bases between. CDR3 sequence: CASSPPAATEAFF. The CDR3 bases are TGTGCCAGCAGCCCCCCCGCAGCGACTGAAGCTTTCTTT.